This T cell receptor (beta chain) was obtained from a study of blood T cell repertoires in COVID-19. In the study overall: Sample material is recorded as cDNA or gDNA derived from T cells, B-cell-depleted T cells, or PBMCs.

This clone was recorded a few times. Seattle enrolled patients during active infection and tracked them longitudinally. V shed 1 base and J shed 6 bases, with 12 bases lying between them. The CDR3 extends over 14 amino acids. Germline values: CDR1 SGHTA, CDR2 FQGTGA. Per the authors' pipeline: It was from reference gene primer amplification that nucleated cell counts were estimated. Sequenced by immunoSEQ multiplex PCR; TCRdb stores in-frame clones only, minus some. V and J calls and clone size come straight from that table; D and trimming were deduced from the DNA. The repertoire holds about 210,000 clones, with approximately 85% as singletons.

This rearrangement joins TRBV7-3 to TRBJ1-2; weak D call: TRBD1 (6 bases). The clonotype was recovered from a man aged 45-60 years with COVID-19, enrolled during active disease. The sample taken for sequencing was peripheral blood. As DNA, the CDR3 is TGTGCCAGCAGCTTAAACCAGGGGTTGAATGGCTACACCTTC. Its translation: CASSLNQGLNGYTF.